The sequence of this T cell receptor beta chain was determined in a study of blood T cells in healthy people across ages. Next came a second PCR, run for about 7 to 12 cycles, which used a sample-barcoded 5' primer along with a J-beta primer mix. TCRdb re-derived calls from the 5' RACE reads in MiXCR, one entry per CDR3 protein. This table has over 450,000 distinct CDR3 sequences, about 24% appearing once. Trimming took 6 bases from V and 2 from J, leaving 17 bases between them. The CDR3 has 16 residues. Germline V gives CDR1 MNHNS, CDR2 SASEGT. The sample was also linked to a second study, of T cells of mothers and their children.

The gene calls are TRBV6-1 and TRBJ1-5; a weak D match, TRBD1 (6 bases). Sample: blood. This receptor was obtained from a boy aged 5-17 years in good health. The CDR3 spells CASRPRGGVGNQPQHF. DNA for the CDR3: TGTGCCAGCAGACCCAGAGGGGGTGTGGGCAATCAGCCCCAGCATTTT.